Below are 5 T cell receptor beta chains sequenced from a single sample in a study of metastatic and nonmetastatic thyroid tumors. Thyroid surgery was preceded by no treatment in any patient. TCRdb re-called the PCR reads via MiXCR. The data hold roughly 55,000 clones, with roughly 17% observed a single time. The sequenced sample was blood. All receptors derive from a male donor with papillary thyroid cancer or a benign thyroid nodule (not recorded which). Some clones in this sample may be carry-over from other donors' samples.

The chain combines TRBV25-1 with TRBJ2-7; 7 bases map to TRBD2. The CDR3 consists of 15 residues. The germline CDR1 and CDR2 sequences are MGHDK and SYGVNS. After removal of 4 bases from V and 2 bases from J, the junction contained 8 bases not matched to a gene. The CDR3 DNA is TGTGCCAGCAGTGGGGGGGGGGAGGATGCCTACGAGCAGTACGTC. Its protein is CASSGGGEDAYEQYV.

This clone has more than one count but fewer than ten. With a much larger clone just one base away, this may be a read error. This chain uses TRBV29-1 with TRBJ1-4; the D gene is possibly TRBD1 (5 bases). Germline values: CDR1 SQVTM, CDR2 ANQGSEA. Trimming took 8 bases from V and 4 from J, leaving 11 bases between them. The CDR3 consists of 12 residues. The chain's CDR3 is CSFRDVNEKLFF. CDR3 sequence (DNA): TGCAGCTTCCGGGACGTTAATGAAAAACTGTTTTTT.

This clone has ten or more counts. The V gene is TRBV7-8, the J gene TRBJ2-7, with D uncertain. There are 15 residues in the CDR3. The germline V and J ends were trimmed by 3 bases and 0 bases, with 12 bases remaining between them. The V gene's germline CDR1 is SGHVS and CDR2 FQNEAQ. The CDR3 loop is CASSFFADTSYEQYF. CDR3 DNA: TGTGCCAGCAGCTTCTTCGCGGATACCTCCTACGAGCAGTACTTC.

The chain carries TRBV4-3 and TRBJ2-3; 10 nucleotides agree with TRBD2. The CDR3 is 16 amino acids. Germline CDR1 is LGHNA and CDR2 is YSLEER. V shed 0 bases, J shed 5 bases, and the junction held 5 bases outside the gene matches. Here the CDR3 reads CASSQDASGRGDTQYF. As DNA, the CDR3 is TGCGCCAGCAGCCAAGATGCCAGCGGGAGGGGAGATACGCAGTATTTT.

This clone occurred many times. This CDR3 is CASSLAGGLAVTQETQYF. CDR3 coding DNA: TGTGCCAGCAGCTTAGCGGGTGGACTAGCGGTTACTCAAGAGACCCAGTACTTC. This chain joins TRBV7-8 and TRBJ2-5; 10 bases map to TRBD2. V shed 0 bases, J shed 2 bases, and the junction held 9 bases outside the gene matches. Germline values: CDR1 SGHVS, CDR2 FQNEAQ. The CDR3 sequence is 18 residues long.